The 10 T cell receptor beta chains below come from one sample, sequenced in a study of CD8+CD57+ T cells in acquired aplastic anemia. The TCR beta profiling, which covered VDJ combination and CDR3 sequence, was carried out using genomic DNA as the template. TCRdb independently ran MiXCR on the reads; one entry per CDR3 protein. This sample has roughly 280,000 distinct CDR3 sequences, with about 50% found just once. Patients chosen for sequencing had CD8+CD57+ cells that had expanded, as shown by flow cytometry. The sequencing input was sorted CD4+, CD8+, or CD8+CD57+ T cells (not recorded which) from PBMCs. The receptors originated from a human donor with aplastic anemia.

This clonotype has more than one count but fewer than ten. The chain is built from TRBV10-3 and TRBJ2-3; D gene ambiguous. The CDR3 is made up of 17 amino acids. Germline V gene data show CDR1 as ENHRY and CDR2 as SYGVKD. Trimming removed 6 bases at V and 1 base at J, with 20 bases between. For the CDR3, the DNA is TGTGCCATCAGCCTTGTCAGTGGTGAAAGGGGCACAGATACGCAGTATTTT. Translated, it gives CAISLVSGERGTDTQYF.

The chain joins TRBV4-1 to TRBJ1-5; D unclear. This CDR3 is built from 15 residues. Trimming took 0 bases from V and 0 from J, leaving 6 bases between them. Germline CDR1 MGHRA, CDR2 YSYEKL. This chain's CDR3 is CASSQDFNSNQPQHF. CDR3 DNA sequence: TGCGCCAGCAGCCAAGATTTTAATAGCAATCAGCCCCAGCATTTT.

This chain joins TRBV12-3 or TRBV12-4 and TRBJ2-7; D uncertain. CDR3 length equals 16 residues. Trimming took off 7 bases at V and 4 bases at J, with 23 bases between the two ends. The CDR3: CASTSLISPKFYEQYF. DNA of the CDR3: TGTGCCAGCACCTCCTTGATCAGCCCCAAATTTTACGAGCAGTACTTC.

In this sample, this clonotype turned up many times. The gene calls are TRBV4-1 and TRBJ2-7; D ambiguous. This CDR3 spans 14 amino acids. Germline V gene lookup returns CDR1 MGHRA and CDR2 YSYEKL. V dropped 1 base and J dropped 4 bases, with 11 bases sitting between them. The CDR3 spells CASSQAQDAYEQYF. The DNA of the CDR3 is TGCGCCAGCAGCCAAGCTCAGGATGCTTACGAGCAGTACTTC.

This clonotype was found many times. The V call is TRBV19, the J call TRBJ1-2, with a tentative D call TRBD1 (5 bases). The germline V gene has CDR1 LNHDA and CDR2 SQIVND (reference sequence). Trimming shortened V by 8 bases and J by 0 bases, and 13 bases separated the two germline ends. The CDR3 covers 14 residues. CDR3 sequence reads: CASGDWVTNYGYTF. The CDR3 DNA follows: TGTGCCAGTGGGGACTGGGTAACTAACTATGGCTACACCTTC.

This clonotype was observed many times. The rearrangement uses TRBV20-1 and TRBJ1-2; the match to TRBD1 covers 12 bases. With V trimmed by 7 bases and J by 6 bases, 9 bases remained unmatched. The CDR3 runs to 14 residues. CDR1 and CDR2 (germline): DFQATT, SNEGSKA (reference sequence). This chain's CDR3 is CSVILGTGGDGYTF. For the CDR3, the DNA is TGCAGTGTGATCTTGGGGACAGGGGGCGATGGCTACACCTTC.

This clonotype has a single count. The chain combines TRBV25-1 with TRBJ1-2; perhaps TRBD1 as D (6 bases). Germline CDR1 and CDR2: MGHDK and SYGVNS. CDR3 length: 14 amino acids. Trimming cost V 5 bases and J 0 bases, with 10 bases left between them. In nucleotides, the CDR3 is TGTGCCAGCAGTAGGGACACTTCTAACTATGGCTACACCTTC. Translating gives CASSRDTSNYGYTF.

J is TRBJ1-5 and V is TRBV28, with TRBD1 matching 8 bases. The germline CDR1 and CDR2 sequences are MDHEN and SYDVKM. The CDR3 has 17 residues. The V and J ends lost 3 bases and 0 bases, in that order; junction bases with no gene match: 7. The CDR3 bases are TGTGCCAGCAGTTTTGGCGACAGGGGTTATAGCAATCAGCCCCAGCATTTT. Its protein product is CASSFGDRGYSNQPQHF.

The J gene is TRBJ2-7, the V gene TRBV9, with D maybe TRBD1 (6 bases). V lost 0 bases, J lost 6 bases, and 10 bases lay in between. This CDR3 comprises 13 residues. Germline V gene data show CDR1 as SGDLS and CDR2 as YYNGEE. DNA for the CDR3: TGTGCCAGCAGCGTAGTTGGGGGCACCGAGCAGTACTTC. This translates into CASSVVGGTEQYF.

V gene TRBV5-1 combines with J gene TRBJ1-4, with 7 bases fitting TRBD1. After removal of 5 bases from V and 7 bases from J, the junction contained 5 bases not matched to a gene. The CDR3 spans 13 residues. In germline, CDR1 is SGHRS, CDR2 YFSETQ. In nucleotides, the CDR3 is TGCGCCAGCAGGGGAGGGGGCTTTGAAAAACTGTTTTTT. The encoded protein is CASRGGGFEKLFF. The full variable domain, in which reference TRBV5-1 and TRBJ1-4 provide the parts outside the CDR3, is KAGVTQTPRYLIKTRGQQVTLSCSPISGHRSVSWYQQTPGQGLQFLFEYFSETQRNKGNFPGRFSGRQFSNSRSEMNVSTLELGDSALYLCASRGGGFEKLFFGSGTQLSVL.